This TCR beta chain was observed in a study of CD8 T cells in Susac syndrome. Random hexamers were used to reverse transcribe an amount of roughly 0.5 to 1 ug RNA. Amplification of TCR beta CDR3 by immunoSEQ multiplex PCR spanned 54 Vbeta and 13 Jbeta. Via MiXCR, TCRdb re-called the immunoSEQ multiplex PCR reads, giving one row per CDR3 protein. This table holds 100,000 to 150,000 distinct CDR3 sequences, 94% found once. Sequencing targeted TCR beta in T cells from blood (CD8+ and CD4+). The CDR3 runs to 16 residues. Trimming took off 4 bases at V and 4 bases at J, with 19 bases between the two ends. Germline V gene lookup returns CDR1 SGHDN and CDR2 FVKESK.

The V gene is TRBV14, the J gene TRBJ1-2, with D perhaps TRBD1 (6 bases). The origin of this receptor is a human donor with multiple sclerosis. Material: CD4+ T cells from PBMCs. Written as DNA, the CDR3 is TGTGCCAGCAGCCCAGGACAGAACTCCTTCTCCTATGGCTACACCTTC. This encodes CASSPGQNSFSYGYTF.